Given below is one T cell receptor (beta chain) in context. Its antigen is as yet unknown. A junction end diverges from the germline sequence, so it may reflect a read error. The PCR employed 60 Vbeta primers together with 13 Jbeta primers. Assay: immunoSEQ multiplex PCR; the TCRdb copy retains only in-frame clones and omits some. The listing records some 26,000 clones. This record comes from a study of cytomegalovirus exposure and HLA in healthy donors. General study points: Reports described diagnosis of cytomegalovirus status by the classifier as highly specific and sensitive. Segments of the TCR beta V type were, in most cases, productive about 87% or about 30% of the time in an earlier analysis.

Looked up from germline, CDR1 is WNHNN and CDR2 is SYGVQD (reference sequence). The CDR3 is 15 amino acids. The sample comprised PBMCs. This chain links TRBV10-1 with TRBJ1-4; the match to TRBD1 covers 7 bases. This receptor was obtained from a male donor in good health and CMV-seropositive. The CDR3 DNA reads TGCGCCAGCAGTGAGGGACCAGGGGGAAATGGAAAACTGTTTTTT. Its protein product is CASSEGPGGNGKLFF.